This T cell receptor (beta chain) was profiled in a study of blood T cell repertoires in COVID-19. The wider study: T cells, B-cell-depleted T cells, or PBMCs provided the cDNA or gDNA that served as material.

The CDR3 totals 11 residues. Germline assignment: CDR1 MNHEY and CDR2 SVGAGI. V shed 6 bases and J shed 10 bases, with 9 bases lying between them. Authors' processing steps: Scientists estimated how many nucleated cells there were by amplifying reference gene primers. Assay used: immunoSEQ multiplex PCR; TCRdb lists only in-frame clones, some missing. Clonal size and the V and J genes are those of that table, whereas D and trimming came from the DNA. The sample contains 150,000 to 200,000 clones, 85% to 90% of which appear only once. The sample taken for sequencing was peripheral blood. The rearrangement joins TRBV6-5 to TRBJ2-2; D is undetermined. The sequence came from a human donor in a cohort sampled during active COVID-19. CDR3 bases: TGTGCCAGCAGAACTGAGGTGGAGCTGTTTTTT. Its protein is CASRTEVELFF.